A selection of T cell receptor beta chains follows, all from one sample in a study of blood T cell repertoires in COVID-19. Clones were read by immunoSEQ multiplex PCR, and TCRdb kept only the in-frame ones, dropping some. The sample has about 230,000 clones, about nine tenths seen once. The sequencing input was peripheral blood. Receptors originate from a man in his fifties or sixties with COVID-19, enrolled during active disease. The CDR3 runs from the conserved cysteine through the conserved F or W. Each record gives: J gene, D gene, clone size, V gene, CDR3 DNA, CDR3 protein. The D gene is left open where the match is weak. Size tells how often a clone was seen (once, few, many) or the class of an expanded clone, and some rows leave it out.

j_gene: TRBJ1-2
d_gene: .
abundance: .
v_gene: TRBV29-1
CDR3nt: TGCAGCGTTGAAGGAGCGCAGGGGCAGGACTATGGCTACACCTTC
CDR3aa: CSVEGAQGQDYGYTF

j_gene: TRBJ1-2
d_gene: .
abundance: .
v_gene: TRBV6-2/TRBV6-3
CDR3nt: TGTGCCAGCAGTTACGACGACAGGAGAAGCGCCTATGGCTACACCTTC
CDR3aa: CASSYDDRRSAYGYTF

j_gene: TRBJ2-1
d_gene: .
abundance: few
v_gene: TRBV7-2
CDR3nt: TGTGCCAGCAGCCTATCCGCGGACAGCTCCTACAATGAGCAGTTCTTC
CDR3aa: CASSLSADSSYNEQFF

j_gene: TRBJ2-2
d_gene: TRBD1
abundance: once
v_gene: TRBV6-5
CDR3nt: TGTGCCAGCAGTTTACGACAGGGGCAGACCGGGGAGCTGTTTTTT
CDR3aa: CASSLRQGQTGELFF

j_gene: TRBJ1-1
d_gene: .
abundance: .
v_gene: TRBV11-1
CDR3nt: TGTGCCAGCAGCTTAGCTCTTGACAGTACAGAAGCTTTCTTT
CDR3aa: CASSLALDSTEAFF

j_gene: TRBJ2-7
d_gene: .
abundance: few
v_gene: TRBV9
CDR3nt: TGTGCCAGCAGCGTAGACCCCTTAGCGGTGCAGTACTTC
CDR3aa: CASSVDPLAVQYF

j_gene: TRBJ2-1
d_gene: .
abundance: once
v_gene: TRBV6-5
CDR3nt: TGTGCCAGCAGTTCTCGGTATTACAATGAGCAGTTCTTC
CDR3aa: CASSSRYYNEQFF

j_gene: TRBJ2-3
d_gene: TRBD2
abundance: .
v_gene: TRBV19
CDR3nt: TGTGCCAGTACCAAAAGCGGGAGACGTAGCACAGATACGCAGTATTTT
CDR3aa: CASTKSGRRSTDTQYF

j_gene: TRBJ2-2
d_gene: TRBD1
abundance: .
v_gene: TRBV14
CDR3nt: TGTGCCAGCAGCCAGCGGACAGGGGGCCTAATGGGGGGCACCGGGGAGCTGTTTTTT
CDR3aa: CASSQRTGGLMGGTGELFF

j_gene: TRBJ1-1
d_gene: .
abundance: .
v_gene: TRBV5-1
CDR3nt: TGCGCCAGCAGCTCCGGGACAAGGAGCACTGAAGCTTTCTTT
CDR3aa: CASSSGTRSTEAFF

j_gene: TRBJ1-2
d_gene: .
abundance: few
v_gene: TRBV7-2
CDR3nt: TGTGCCAGCAGCTTCGCACTAGAAGGGGGCTACACCTTC
CDR3aa: CASSFALEGGYTF

j_gene: TRBJ1-6
d_gene: .
abundance: .
v_gene: TRBV10-3
CDR3nt: TGTGCCATCACAGGGAGGGAGTATTCACCCCTCCACTTT
CDR3aa: CAITGREYSPLHF

j_gene: TRBJ2-5
d_gene: TRBD1
abundance: .
v_gene: TRBV5-1
CDR3nt: TGCGCCAGCAGCTTGGAGGGGGCCCGGTCGGAGACCCAGTACTTC
CDR3aa: CASSLEGARSETQYF

j_gene: TRBJ2-5
d_gene: .
abundance: .
v_gene: TRBV5-1
CDR3nt: TGCGCCAGCAGCCCCGGCGGACTCCTACAAGAGACCCAGTACTTC
CDR3aa: CASSPGGLLQETQYF

j_gene: TRBJ2-2
d_gene: TRBD1
abundance: .
v_gene: TRBV19
CDR3nt: TGTGCCAGTAGCAAAATCTTGACAGGGCGATCCGGGGAGCTGTTTTTT
CDR3aa: CASSKILTGRSGELFF

j_gene: TRBJ1-4
d_gene: TRBD1
abundance: .
v_gene: TRBV28
CDR3nt: TGTGCCAGCAGGCCAGGGGACAGGGTGTTAGCAAAACTGTTTTTT
CDR3aa: CASRPGDRVLAKLFF

j_gene: TRBJ2-1
d_gene: TRBD2
abundance: .
v_gene: TRBV7-9
CDR3nt: TGTGCCAGCAGCCCAATAGCGGGAGAGGACAATGAGCAGTTCTTC
CDR3aa: CASSPIAGEDNEQFF

j_gene: TRBJ1-2
d_gene: .
abundance: .
v_gene: TRBV5-8
CDR3nt: TGTGCCAGCAGCACCGACAGAGCTAACTATGGCTACACCTTC
CDR3aa: CASSTDRANYGYTF

j_gene: TRBJ1-5
d_gene: TRBD1
abundance: .
v_gene: TRBV7-8
CDR3nt: TGTGCCAGCAGCCCAAGGCCGAGACAGGGGGCGATTTATCAGCCCCAGCATTTT
CDR3aa: CASSPRPRQGAIYQPQHF

j_gene: TRBJ2-2
d_gene: TRBD2
abundance: .
v_gene: TRBV2
CDR3nt: TGTGCCAGCAGGTGGGCGGGAGGAAACACCGGGGAGCTGTTTTTT
CDR3aa: CASRWAGGNTGELFF

j_gene: TRBJ2-1
d_gene: .
abundance: .
v_gene: TRBV7-9
CDR3nt: TGTGCCAGCAGCCCCGGGACTTCAGACAATGAGCAGTTCTTC
CDR3aa: CASSPGTSDNEQFF

j_gene: TRBJ1-1
d_gene: TRBD1
abundance: .
v_gene: TRBV27
CDR3nt: TGTGCCAGCAGTTTCCAGGGGGAGAAAGAAGCTTTCTTT
CDR3aa: CASSFQGEKEAFF

j_gene: TRBJ1-4
d_gene: .
abundance: .
v_gene: TRBV14
CDR3nt: TGTGCCAGCAGCAAAACAGGCGGCAGGGAAAAACTGTTTTTT
CDR3aa: CASSKTGGREKLFF

j_gene: TRBJ1-2
d_gene: TRBD1
abundance: .
v_gene: TRBV18
CDR3nt: TGTGCCAGCTCACCAGTCCAGGGGGCTAACTATGGCTACACCTTC
CDR3aa: CASSPVQGANYGYTF

j_gene: TRBJ2-7
d_gene: .
abundance: few
v_gene: TRBV7-9
CDR3nt: TGTGCCAGCAGCTTAGGGCTAGAGAGGTCCGAGCAGTACTTC
CDR3aa: CASSLGLERSEQYF

j_gene: TRBJ2-1
d_gene: .
abundance: .
v_gene: TRBV18
CDR3nt: TGTGCCAGCTCACCACTCGGGGAACTAGCCGGTATCAATGAGCAGTTCTTC
CDR3aa: CASSPLGELAGINEQFF

j_gene: TRBJ1-2
d_gene: .
abundance: .
v_gene: TRBV12-3/TRBV12-4
CDR3nt: TGTGCCAGCAGTTCAGGATATGGCTACACCTTC
CDR3aa: CASSSGYGYTF

j_gene: TRBJ2-5
d_gene: TRBD1
abundance: .
v_gene: TRBV5-1
CDR3nt: TGCGCCAGCAGCTTGGCCCCGGGACAGGGGTACCAAGAGACCCAGTACTTC
CDR3aa: CASSLAPGQGYQETQYF